This TCR beta chain is drawn from a study of cytomegalovirus exposure and HLA in healthy donors. Study findings and constraints: With later analysis, a missense DCLRE1C variant became linked to TCR beta V- and J-gene trimming.

This CDR3 comprises 13 residues. V was clipped by 7 bases and J by 7 bases; unmatched bases: 6. The germline gives CDR1 SGHTA, CDR2 FQGNSA. Primers included in the PCR were 60 Vbeta and 13 Jbeta primers. The data were produced by immunoSEQ multiplex PCR, yet TCRdb's version contains in-frame clones alone and is incomplete. The data contain roughly 110,000 clones, approximately 79% of them singletons. With regard to this clone: Its matching antigen is unknown.

The receptor comes from a woman aged 40 to 49 in good health and CMV-seropositive. The V and J genes are TRBV7-2 and TRBJ1-1; TRBD1 matches at 10 bases. The sample was PBMCs. The CDR3 DNA sequence: TGTGCCAGCACCCGAGGACAGGGGGATGAAGCTTTCTTT. This gives the protein CASTRGQGDEAFF.